This T cell receptor (beta chain) was documented in a study of CD8 T cells in Susac syndrome. Overall study findings and caveats: The CD4+ T cell repertoires of Susac syndrome were found to show no clonal expansion.

Reverse transcription of roughly 0.45 to 1 ug RNA used random hexamers. Amplification of TCR beta CDR3 used immunoSEQ multiplex PCR across 54 Vbeta and 13 Jbeta. A single record per CDR3 protein comes from TCRdb applying MiXCR to the immunoSEQ multiplex PCR reads. The table shows 150,000 to 200,000 distinct CDR3 sequences, with 90% to 95% occurring only once. As to this clonotype: The antigen remains unidentified.

The ends were cut back, 3 bases at V and 1 base at J, with 7 bases in the middle. The CDR3 is 14 residues long. The TCR was taken from a human donor with Susac syndrome. The rearrangement links TRBV12-3 or TRBV12-4 to TRBJ1-3; unclear D gene. Source material: CD4+ T cells from PBMCs. The CDR3 DNA reads TGTGCCAGCAGTTTTATCAGATCTGGAAACACCATATATTTT. Encoded protein: CASSFIRSGNTIYF.